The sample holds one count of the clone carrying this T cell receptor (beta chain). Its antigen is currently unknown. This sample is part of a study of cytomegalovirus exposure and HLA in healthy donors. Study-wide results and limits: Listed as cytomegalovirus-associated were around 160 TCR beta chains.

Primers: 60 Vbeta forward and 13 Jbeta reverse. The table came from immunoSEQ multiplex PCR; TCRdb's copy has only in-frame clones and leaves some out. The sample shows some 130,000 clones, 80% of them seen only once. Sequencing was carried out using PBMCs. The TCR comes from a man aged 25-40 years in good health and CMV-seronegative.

The CDR3, as DNA: TGTGCCAGCTCACTAGGTGCTAGTCGGGAGCAGTTCTTC. This sequence encodes CASSLGASREQFF. The chain combines TRBV18 with TRBJ2-1, with D hard to call. Trimming pared 4 bases from V and 10 bases from J, leaving 14 bases between. Germline V gives CDR1 KGHSH, CDR2 LQKENI. The CDR3 runs 13 residues.